The subject of this entry is one T cell receptor beta chain. Its antigen is currently unknown. One end of the junction fails to match germline, which may point to a read error. This sample stems from a study of cytomegalovirus exposure and HLA in healthy donors. General study results and limits: Accurate prediction of most subjects' HLA-A and HLA-B alleles from TCR beta sequences was reported. In an earlier analysis, about 87% or about 30%: the productive usage of most TCR beta V segments. Most CMV-associated TCR beta chains appeared HLA-restricted in a later analysis. As a later analysis showed, a missense DCLRE1C variant was linked to trimming of TCR beta V- and J-genes.

The PCR employed 60 Vbeta primers together with 13 Jbeta primers. This table comes from immunoSEQ multiplex PCR, and its TCRdb copy is limited to in-frame clones, with some not included. The top ten clones hold about 3.1% of a sample with 200,000 or so clones, 80% to 90% of them seen once. Input material: PBMCs. The receptor was isolated from a young man in good health and CMV-seronegative.

CDR3 residues: CATSGQGRDYEQYF. CDR3 bases: TGTGCCACCTCAGGACAGGGGAGGGACTACGAGCAGTACTTC. The rearrangement uses TRBV18 and TRBJ2-7, with 9 bases matching TRBD1. The length of the CDR3 is 14 residues. Germline V CDR1 and CDR2: KGHSH, LQKENI. Based on the CDR3 plus reference TRBV18 and TRBJ2-7, the full variable domain is NAGVMQNPRHLVRRRGQEARLRCSPMKGHSHVYWYRQLPEEGLKFMVYLQKENIIDESGMPKERFSAEFPKEGPSILRIQQVVRGDSAAYFCATSGQGRDYEQYFGPGTRLTVT.